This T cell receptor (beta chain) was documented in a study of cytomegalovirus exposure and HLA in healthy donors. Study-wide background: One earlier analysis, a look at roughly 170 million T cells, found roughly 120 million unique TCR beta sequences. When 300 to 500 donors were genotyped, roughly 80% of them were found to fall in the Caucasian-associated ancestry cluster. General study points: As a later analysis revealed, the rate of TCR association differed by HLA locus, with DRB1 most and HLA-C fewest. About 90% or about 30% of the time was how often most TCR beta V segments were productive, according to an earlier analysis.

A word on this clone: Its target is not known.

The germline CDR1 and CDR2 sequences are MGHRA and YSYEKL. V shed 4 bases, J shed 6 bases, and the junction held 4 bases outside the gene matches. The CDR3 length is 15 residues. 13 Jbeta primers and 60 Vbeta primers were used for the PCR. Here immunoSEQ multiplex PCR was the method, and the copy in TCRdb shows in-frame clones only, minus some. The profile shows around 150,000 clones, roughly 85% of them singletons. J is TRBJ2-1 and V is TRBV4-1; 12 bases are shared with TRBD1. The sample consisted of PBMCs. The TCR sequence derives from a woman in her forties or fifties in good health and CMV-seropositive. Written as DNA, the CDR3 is TGCGCCAGCAGCCGGCCGGGACAGGGGGCCAATGAGCAGTTCTTC. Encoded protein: CASSRPGQGANEQFF.